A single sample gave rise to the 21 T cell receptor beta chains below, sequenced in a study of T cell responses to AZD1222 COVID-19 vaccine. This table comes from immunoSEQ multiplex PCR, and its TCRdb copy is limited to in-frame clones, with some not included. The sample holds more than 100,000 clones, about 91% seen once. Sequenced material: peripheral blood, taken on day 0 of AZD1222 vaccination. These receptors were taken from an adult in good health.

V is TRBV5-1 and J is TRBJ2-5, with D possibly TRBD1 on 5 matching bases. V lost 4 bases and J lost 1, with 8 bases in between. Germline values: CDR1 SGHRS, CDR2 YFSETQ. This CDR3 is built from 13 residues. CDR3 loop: CASSVGPQETQYF. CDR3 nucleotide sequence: TGCGCCAGCAGCGTGGGGCCCCAAGAGACCCAGTACTTC.

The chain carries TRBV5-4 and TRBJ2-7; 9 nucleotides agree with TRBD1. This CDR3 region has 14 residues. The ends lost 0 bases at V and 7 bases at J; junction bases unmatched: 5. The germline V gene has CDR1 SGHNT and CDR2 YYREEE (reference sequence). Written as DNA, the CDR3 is TGTGCCAGCAGCTTGGAGGGACAGGGAAGGGAGCAGTACTTC. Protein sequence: CASSLEGQGREQYF.

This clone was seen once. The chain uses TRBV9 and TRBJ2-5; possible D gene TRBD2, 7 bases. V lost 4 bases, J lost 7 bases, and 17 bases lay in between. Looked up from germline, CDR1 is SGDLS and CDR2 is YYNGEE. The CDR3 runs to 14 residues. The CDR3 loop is CASSSGEGGATQYF. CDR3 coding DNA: TGTGCCAGCAGCTCCGGGGAGGGGGGGGCGACCCAGTACTTC.

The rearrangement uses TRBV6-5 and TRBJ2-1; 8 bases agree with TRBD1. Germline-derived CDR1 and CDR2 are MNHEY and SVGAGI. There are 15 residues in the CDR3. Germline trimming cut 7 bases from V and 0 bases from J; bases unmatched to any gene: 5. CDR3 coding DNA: TGTGCCAGCAAAATACAGGGGGTCTCCTACAATGAGCAGTTCTTC. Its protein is CASKIQGVSYNEQFF.

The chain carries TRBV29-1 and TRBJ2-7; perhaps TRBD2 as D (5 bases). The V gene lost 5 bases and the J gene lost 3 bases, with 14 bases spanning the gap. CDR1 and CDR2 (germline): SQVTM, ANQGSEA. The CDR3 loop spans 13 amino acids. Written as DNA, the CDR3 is TGCAGCGTTAATACTCCCGGAGGCTACGAGCAGTACTTC. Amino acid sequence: CSVNTPGGYEQYF.

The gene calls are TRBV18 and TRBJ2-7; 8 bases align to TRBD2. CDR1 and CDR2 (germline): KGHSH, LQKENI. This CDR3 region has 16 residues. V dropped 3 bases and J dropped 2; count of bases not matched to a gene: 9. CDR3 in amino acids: CASSPGGGGNTYEQYF. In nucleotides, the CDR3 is TGTGCCAGCTCACCGGGCGGCGGGGGGAACACCTACGAGCAGTACTTC.

The CDR3 coding sequence is TGTGCTAGTGGTCCAGGGACAGGTGGAGATCAGCCCCAGCATTTT. Its protein product is CASGPGTGGDQPQHF. The chain combines TRBV12-5 with TRBJ1-5; 8 bases agree with TRBD1. There are 15 residues in the CDR3. V lost 5 bases and J lost 5; bases outside the gene matches: 8. Germline loops: CDR1 LGHNT, CDR2 FRNRAP.

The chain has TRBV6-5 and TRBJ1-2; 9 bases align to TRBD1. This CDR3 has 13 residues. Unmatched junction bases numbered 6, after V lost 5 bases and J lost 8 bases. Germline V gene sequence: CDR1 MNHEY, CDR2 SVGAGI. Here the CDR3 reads CASSTGQGQGYTF. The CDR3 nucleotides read TGTGCCAGCAGTACGGGACAGGGTCAAGGCTACACCTTC.

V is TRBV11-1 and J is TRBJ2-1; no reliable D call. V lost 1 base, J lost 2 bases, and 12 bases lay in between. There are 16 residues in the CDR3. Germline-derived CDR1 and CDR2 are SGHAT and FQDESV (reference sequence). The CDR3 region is CASSLDRSDPYNEQFF. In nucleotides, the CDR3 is TGTGCCAGCAGCTTAGATAGGTCAGACCCCTACAATGAGCAGTTCTTC.

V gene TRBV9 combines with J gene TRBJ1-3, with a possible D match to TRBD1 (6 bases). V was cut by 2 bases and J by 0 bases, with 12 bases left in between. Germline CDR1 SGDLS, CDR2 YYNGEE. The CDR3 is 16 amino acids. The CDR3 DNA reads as TGTGCCAGCAGCGTCGGACAGACATACTCTGGAAACACCATATATTTT. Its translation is CASSVGQTYSGNTIYF.

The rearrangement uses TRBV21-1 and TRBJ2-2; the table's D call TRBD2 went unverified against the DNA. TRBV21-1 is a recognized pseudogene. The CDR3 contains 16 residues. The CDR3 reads CASSKKPSAASGELFF. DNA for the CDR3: TGTGCCAGCAGCAAAAAGCCTAGCGCGGCGTCCGGGGAGCTGTTTTTT.

The CDR3 protein is CRVDQDYGYTF. CDR3 nucleotides: TGCAGGGTGGACCAGGACTATGGCTACACCTTC. The rearrangement joins TRBV20-1 to TRBJ1-2; no clear D. This CDR3 is built from 11 residues. From germline, CDR1 is DFQATT and CDR2 SNEGSKA (reference sequence).

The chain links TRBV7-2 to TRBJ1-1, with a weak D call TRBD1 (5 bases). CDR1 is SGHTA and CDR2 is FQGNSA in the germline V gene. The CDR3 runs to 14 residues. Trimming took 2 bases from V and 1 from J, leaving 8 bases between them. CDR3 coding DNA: TGTGCCAGCAGCTTATTTGGACAGAACACTGAAGCTTTCTTT. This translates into CASSLFGQNTEAFF. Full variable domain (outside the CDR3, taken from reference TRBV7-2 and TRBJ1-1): GAGVSQSPSNKVTEKGKDVELRCDPISGHTALYWYRQSLGQGLEFLIYFQGNSAPDKSGLPSDRFSAERTGGSVSTLTIQRTQQEDSAVYLCASSLFGQNTEAFFGQGTRLTVV.

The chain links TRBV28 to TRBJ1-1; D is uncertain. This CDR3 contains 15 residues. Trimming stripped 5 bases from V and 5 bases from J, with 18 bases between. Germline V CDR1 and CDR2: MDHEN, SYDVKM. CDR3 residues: CASSLGAGLGTEAFF. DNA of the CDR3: TGTGCCAGCAGTCTAGGCGCTGGGCTCGGTACTGAAGCTTTCTTT.

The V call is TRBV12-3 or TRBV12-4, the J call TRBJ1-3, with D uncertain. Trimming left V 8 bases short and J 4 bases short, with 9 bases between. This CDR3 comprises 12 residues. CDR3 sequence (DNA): TGTGCCAGCTCCCTCGGCGGAAACACCATATATTTT. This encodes CASSLGGNTIYF.

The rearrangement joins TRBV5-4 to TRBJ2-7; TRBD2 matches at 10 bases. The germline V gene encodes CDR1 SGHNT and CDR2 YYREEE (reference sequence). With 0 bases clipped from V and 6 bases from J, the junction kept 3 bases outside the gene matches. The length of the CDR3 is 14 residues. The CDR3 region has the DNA TGTGCCAGCAGCTTGGGTAGCGGGGGGAGCGAGCAGTACTTC. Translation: CASSLGSGGSEQYF.

CDR3 DNA: TGTGCCAGCAGTCCAGGACAGGGAGGGACTGAAGCTTTCTTT. Translated, it gives CASSPGQGGTEAFF. V is TRBV28 and J is TRBJ1-1; 8 bases are a match to TRBD1. With 5 bases clipped from V and 5 bases from J, the junction kept 7 bases outside the gene matches. The CDR3 covers 14 residues. Germline CDR1 is MDHEN and CDR2 is SYDVKM.

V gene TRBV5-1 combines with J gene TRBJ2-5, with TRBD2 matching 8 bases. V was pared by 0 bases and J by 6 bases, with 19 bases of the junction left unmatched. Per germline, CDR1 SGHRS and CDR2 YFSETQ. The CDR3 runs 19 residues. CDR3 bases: TGCGCCAGCAGCTTGGAGGGTTCGGGCAGCCTTAGCGGGGTCAAGACCCAGTACTTC. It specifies CASSLEGSGSLSGVKTQYF.

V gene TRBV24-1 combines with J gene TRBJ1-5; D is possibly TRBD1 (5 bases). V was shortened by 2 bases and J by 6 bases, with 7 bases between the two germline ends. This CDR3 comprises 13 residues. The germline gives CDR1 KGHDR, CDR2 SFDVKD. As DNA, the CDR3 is TGTGCCACCAGTGATTCAGGGATTCAGCCCCAGCATTTT. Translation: CATSDSGIQPQHF.

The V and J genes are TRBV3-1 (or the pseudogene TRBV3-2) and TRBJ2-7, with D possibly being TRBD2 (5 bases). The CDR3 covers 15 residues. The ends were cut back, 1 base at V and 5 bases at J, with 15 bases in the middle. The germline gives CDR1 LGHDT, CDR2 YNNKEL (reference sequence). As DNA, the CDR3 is TGTGCCAGCAGCCAAGTTCGGACTTTGAGCCACGAGCAGTACTTC. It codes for CASSQVRTLSHEQYF.

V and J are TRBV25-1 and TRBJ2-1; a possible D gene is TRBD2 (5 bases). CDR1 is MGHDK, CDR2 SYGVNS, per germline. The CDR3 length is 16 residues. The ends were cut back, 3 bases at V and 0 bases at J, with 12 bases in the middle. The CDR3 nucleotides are TGTGCCAGCAGTGACACGGCGGGTTCCTCCTACAATGAGCAGTTCTTC. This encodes CASSDTAGSSYNEQFF. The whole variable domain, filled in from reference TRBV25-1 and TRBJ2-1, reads EADIYQTPRYLVIGTGKKITLECSQTMGHDKMYWYQQDPGMELHLIHYSYGVNSTEKGDLSSESTVSRIRTEHFPLTLESARPSHTSQYLCASSDTAGSSYNEQFFGPGTRLTVL.